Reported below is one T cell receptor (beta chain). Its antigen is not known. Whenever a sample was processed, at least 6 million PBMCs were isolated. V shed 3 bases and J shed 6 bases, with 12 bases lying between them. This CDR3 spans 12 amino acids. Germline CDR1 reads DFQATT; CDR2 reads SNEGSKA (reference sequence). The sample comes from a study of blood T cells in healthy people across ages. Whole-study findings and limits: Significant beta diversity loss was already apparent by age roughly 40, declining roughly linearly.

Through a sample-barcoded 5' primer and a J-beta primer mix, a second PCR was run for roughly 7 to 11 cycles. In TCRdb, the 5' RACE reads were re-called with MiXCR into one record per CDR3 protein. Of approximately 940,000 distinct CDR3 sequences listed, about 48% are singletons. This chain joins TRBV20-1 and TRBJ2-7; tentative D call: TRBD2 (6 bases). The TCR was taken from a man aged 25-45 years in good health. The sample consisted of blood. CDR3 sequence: CSASLGTSEQYF. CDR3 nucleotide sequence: TGCAGTGCTAGCCTCGGGACTTCCGAGCAGTACTTC.